The source of this TCR beta chain is a study of spatial heterogeneity in lung cancer. About the study: Sequencing consistently turned up more beta-chain sequences than alpha-chain sequences.

The CDR3 extends over 21 amino acids. Described time point: sample taken at primary tumor resection. The study sequenced unsorted whole RNA from tumor, nontumor lung or frozen PBMC. Every TCR cDNA molecule bore a unique molecular identifier. From the 5' RACE reads, TCRdb called clonotypes with MiXCR, one entry per CDR3 protein. The table shows under 40,000 distinct CDR3 sequences, with 5.2% occurring only once. There are a few counts of this clonotype. This TCR came from a female donor with early-stage non-small cell lung cancer. Sequenced here: PBMCs, sampled at surgery. The chain employs TRBV3-2 and TRBJ2-3; the tabulated D call, TRBD2, remains unverified against the DNA. TRBV3-2 is noted as a pseudogene. Here the CDR3 reads CASSQFRGLADTQTWADTQYF. In DNA, the CDR3 is TGTGCCAGCAGCCAATTTAGGGGTCTTGCGGATACTCAAACGTGGGCAGATACGCAGTATTTT.